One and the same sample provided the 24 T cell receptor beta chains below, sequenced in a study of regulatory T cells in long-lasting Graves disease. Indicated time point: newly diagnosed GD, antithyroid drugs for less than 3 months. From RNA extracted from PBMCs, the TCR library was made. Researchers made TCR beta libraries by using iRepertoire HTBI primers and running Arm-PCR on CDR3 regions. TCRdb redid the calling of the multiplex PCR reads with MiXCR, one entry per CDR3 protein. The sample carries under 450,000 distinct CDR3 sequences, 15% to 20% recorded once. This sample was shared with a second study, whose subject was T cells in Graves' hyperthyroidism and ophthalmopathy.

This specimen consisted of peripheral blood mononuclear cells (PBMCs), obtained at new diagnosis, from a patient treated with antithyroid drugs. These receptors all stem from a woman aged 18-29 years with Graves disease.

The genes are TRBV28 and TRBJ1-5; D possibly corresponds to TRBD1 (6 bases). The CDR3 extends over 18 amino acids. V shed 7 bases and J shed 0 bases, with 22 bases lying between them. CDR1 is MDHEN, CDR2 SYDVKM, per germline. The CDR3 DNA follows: TGTGCCAGCATCCCCGGTGGGGACACCTATTATAGCAATCAGCCCCAGCATTTT. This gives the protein CASIPGGDTYYSNQPQHF.

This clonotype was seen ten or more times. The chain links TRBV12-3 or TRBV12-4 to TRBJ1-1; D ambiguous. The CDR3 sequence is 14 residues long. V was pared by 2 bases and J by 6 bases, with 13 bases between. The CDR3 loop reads CASSLHEYSPEAFF. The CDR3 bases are TGTGCCAGCAGTTTACACGAATATAGCCCTGAAGCTTTCTTT.

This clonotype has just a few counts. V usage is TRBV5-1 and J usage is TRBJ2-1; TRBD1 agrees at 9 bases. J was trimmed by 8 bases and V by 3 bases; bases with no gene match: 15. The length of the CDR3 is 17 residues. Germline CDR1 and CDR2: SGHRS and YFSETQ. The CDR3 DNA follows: TGCGCCAGCAGCTCCAAACTCAGGGGACAGGGTCATCATGAGCAGTTCTTC. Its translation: CASSSKLRGQGHHEQFF. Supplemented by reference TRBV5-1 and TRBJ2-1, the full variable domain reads KAGVTQTPRYLIKTRGQQVTLSCSPISGHRSVSWYQQTPGQGLQFLFEYFSETQRNKGNFPGRFSGRQFSNSRSEMNVSTLELGDSALYLCASSSKLRGQGHHEQFFGPGTRLTVL.

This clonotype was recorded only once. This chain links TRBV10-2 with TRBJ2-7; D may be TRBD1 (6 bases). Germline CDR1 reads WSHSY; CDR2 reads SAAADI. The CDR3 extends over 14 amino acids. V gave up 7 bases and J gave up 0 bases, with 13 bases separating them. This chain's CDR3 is CASKDQGSSYEQYF. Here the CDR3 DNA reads TGCGCCAGCAAGGACCAGGGGAGCTCCTACGAGCAGTACTTC.

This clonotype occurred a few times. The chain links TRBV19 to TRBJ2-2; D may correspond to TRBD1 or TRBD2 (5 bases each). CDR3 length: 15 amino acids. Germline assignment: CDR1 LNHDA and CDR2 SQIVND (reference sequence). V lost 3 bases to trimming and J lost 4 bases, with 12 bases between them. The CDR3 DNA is TGTGCCAGTAGTATCGGAGTTGGGGGCACCGGGGAGCTGTTTTTT. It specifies CASSIGVGGTGELFF.

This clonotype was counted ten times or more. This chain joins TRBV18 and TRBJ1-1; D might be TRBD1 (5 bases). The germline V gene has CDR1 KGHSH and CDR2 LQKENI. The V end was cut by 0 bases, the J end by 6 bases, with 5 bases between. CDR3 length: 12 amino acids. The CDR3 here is CASSPPGAEAFF. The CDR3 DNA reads TGTGCCAGCTCACCACCGGGGGCTGAAGCTTTCTTT.

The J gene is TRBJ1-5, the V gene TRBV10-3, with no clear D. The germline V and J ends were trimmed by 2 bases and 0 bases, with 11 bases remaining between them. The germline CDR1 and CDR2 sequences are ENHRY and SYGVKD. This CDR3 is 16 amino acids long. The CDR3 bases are TGTGCCATCAGTGAGCTAGACAAAGATAGCAATCAGCCCCAGCATTTT. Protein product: CAISELDKDSNQPQHF.

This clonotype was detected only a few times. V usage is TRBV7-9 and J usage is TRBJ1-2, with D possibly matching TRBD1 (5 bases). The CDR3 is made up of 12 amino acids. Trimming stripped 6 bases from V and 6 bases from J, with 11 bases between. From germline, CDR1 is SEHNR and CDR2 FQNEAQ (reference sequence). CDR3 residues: CASRNSGDGYTF. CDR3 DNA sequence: TGTGCCAGCAGGAACTCGGGGGATGGCTACACCTTC.

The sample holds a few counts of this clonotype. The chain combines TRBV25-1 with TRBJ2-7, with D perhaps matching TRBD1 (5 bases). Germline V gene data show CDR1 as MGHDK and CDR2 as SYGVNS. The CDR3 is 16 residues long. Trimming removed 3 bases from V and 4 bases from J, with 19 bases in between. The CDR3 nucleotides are TGTGCCAGCAGTGATCCGTTTGACAGAATGAATTACGAGCAGTACTTC. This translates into CASSDPFDRMNYEQYF.

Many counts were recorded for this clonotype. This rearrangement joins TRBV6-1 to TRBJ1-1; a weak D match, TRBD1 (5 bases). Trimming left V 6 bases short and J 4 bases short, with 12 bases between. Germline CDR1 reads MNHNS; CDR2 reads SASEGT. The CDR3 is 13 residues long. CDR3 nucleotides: TGTGCCAGCAGGCCCTCGGGGGGCACTGAAGCTTTCTTT. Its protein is CASRPSGGTEAFF.

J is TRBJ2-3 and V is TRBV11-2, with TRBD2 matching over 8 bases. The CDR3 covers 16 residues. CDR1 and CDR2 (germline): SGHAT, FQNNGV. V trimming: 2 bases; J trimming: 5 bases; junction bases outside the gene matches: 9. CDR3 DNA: TGTGCCAGCAGCTTAATCCGGGGGGGCCATGGAGATACGCAGTATTTT. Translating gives CASSLIRGGHGDTQYF. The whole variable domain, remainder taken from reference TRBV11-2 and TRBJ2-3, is EAGVAQSPRYKIIEKRQSVAFWCNPISGHATLYWYQQILGQGPKLLIQFQNNGVVDDSQLPKDRFSAERLKGVDSTLKIQPAKLEDSAVYLCASSLIRGGHGDTQYFGPGTRLTVL.

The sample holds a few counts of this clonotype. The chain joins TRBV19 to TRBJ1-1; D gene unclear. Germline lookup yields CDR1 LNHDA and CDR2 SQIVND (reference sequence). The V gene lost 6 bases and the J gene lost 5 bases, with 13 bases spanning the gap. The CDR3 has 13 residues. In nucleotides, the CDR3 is TGTGCCAGTAGGACACGGCGGGGAACTGAAGCTTTCTTT. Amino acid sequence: CASRTRRGTEAFF.

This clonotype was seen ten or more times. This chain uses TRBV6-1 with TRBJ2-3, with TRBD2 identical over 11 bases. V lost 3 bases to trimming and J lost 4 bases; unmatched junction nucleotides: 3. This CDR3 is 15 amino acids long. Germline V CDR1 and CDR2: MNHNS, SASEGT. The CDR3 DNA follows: TGTGCCAGCAGTGACGGACTAGCGGGCGCAGATACGCAGTATTTT. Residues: CASSDGLAGADTQYF.

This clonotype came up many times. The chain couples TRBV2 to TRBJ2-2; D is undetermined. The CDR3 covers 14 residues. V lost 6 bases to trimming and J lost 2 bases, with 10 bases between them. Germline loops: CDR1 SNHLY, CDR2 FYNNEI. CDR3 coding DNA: TGTGCCAGCAGGCCGGTGGCCAACACCGGGGAGCTGTTTTTT. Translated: CASRPVANTGELFF.

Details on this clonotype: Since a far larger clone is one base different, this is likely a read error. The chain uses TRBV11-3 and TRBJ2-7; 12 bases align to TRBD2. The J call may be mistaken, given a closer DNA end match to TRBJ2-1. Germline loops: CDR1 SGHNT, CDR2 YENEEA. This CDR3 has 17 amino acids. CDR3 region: CAGSPGLAGTSYNEQFF. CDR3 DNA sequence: TGTGCCGGCAGCCCCGGACTAGCGGGAACATCCTACAATGAGCAGTTCTTC.

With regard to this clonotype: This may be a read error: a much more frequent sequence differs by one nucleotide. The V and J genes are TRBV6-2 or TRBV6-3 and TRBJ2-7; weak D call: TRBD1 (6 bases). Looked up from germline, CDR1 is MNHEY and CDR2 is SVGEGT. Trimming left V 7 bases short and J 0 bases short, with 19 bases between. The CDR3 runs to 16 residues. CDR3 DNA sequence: TGTGCCAGCAAACCTCCAGGTGGGGGCAACTCCTACGAGCAGTACTTC. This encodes CASKPPGGGNSYEQYF.

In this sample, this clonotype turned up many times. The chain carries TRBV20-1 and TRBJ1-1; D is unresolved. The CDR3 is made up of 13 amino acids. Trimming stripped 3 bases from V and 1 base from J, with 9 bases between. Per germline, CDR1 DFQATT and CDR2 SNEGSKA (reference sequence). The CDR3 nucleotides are TGCAGTGCTAGCCAGGTCCGGAACACTGAAGCTTTCTTT. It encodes CSASQVRNTEAFF.

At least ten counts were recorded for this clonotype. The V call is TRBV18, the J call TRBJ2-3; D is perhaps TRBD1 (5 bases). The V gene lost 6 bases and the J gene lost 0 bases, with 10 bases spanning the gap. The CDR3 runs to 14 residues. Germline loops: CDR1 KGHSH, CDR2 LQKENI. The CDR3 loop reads CASSPDTSTDTQYF. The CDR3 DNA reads TGTGCCAGCTCGCCGGACACTAGCACAGATACGCAGTATTTT.

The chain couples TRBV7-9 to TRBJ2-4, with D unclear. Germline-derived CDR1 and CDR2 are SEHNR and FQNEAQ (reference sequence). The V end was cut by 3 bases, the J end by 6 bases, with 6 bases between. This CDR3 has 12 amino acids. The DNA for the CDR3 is TGTGCCAGCAGCTTTATTACAAACATTCAGTACTTC. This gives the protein CASSFITNIQYF.

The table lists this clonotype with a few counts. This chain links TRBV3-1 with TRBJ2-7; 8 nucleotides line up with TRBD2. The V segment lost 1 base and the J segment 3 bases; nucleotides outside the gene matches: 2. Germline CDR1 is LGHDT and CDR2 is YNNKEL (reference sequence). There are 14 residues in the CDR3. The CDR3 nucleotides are TGTGCCAGCAGCCAAGGTACTAGCGGCTACGAGCAGTACTTC. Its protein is CASSQGTSGYEQYF.

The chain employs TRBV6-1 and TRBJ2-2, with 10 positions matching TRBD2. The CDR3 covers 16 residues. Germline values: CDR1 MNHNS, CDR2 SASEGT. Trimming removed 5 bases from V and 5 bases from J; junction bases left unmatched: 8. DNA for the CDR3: TGTGCCAGCAGTATTACTAGCGGGGACGGAACCGGGGAGCTGTTTTTT. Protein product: CASSITSGDGTGELFF.

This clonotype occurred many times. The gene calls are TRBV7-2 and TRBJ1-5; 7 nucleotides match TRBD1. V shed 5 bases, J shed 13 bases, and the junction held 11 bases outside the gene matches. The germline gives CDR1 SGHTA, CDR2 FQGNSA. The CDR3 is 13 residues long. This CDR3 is CASSPGQARRQHF. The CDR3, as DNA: TGTGCCAGCAGCCCCGGACAGGCAAGGAGGCAGCATTTT.

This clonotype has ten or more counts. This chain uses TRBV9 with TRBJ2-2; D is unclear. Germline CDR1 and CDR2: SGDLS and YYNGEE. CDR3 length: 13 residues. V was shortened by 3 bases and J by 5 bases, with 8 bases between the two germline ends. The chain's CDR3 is CASSAPRTGELFF. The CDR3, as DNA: TGTGCCAGCAGCGCGCCTAGGACCGGGGAGCTGTTTTTT. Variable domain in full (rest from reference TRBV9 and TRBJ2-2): DSGVTQTPKHLITATGQRVTLRCSPRSGDLSVYWYQQSLDQGLQFLIQYYNGEERAKGNILERFSAQQFPDLHSELNLSSLELGDSALYFCASSAPRTGELFFGEGSRLTVL.

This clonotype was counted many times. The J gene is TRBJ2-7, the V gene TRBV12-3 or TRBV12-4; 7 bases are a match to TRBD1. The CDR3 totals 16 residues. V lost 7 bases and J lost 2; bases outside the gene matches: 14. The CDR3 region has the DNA TGTGCCAGCAATGGATACAGGGGACCAAACCCCTACGAGCAGTACTTC. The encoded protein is CASNGYRGPNPYEQYF.